This entry lists 10 T cell receptor beta chains sequenced from one sample in a study of blood T cell repertoires in COVID-19. Measured with immunoSEQ multiplex PCR; TCRdb has only the in-frame clones, and not every one. Of around 160,000 clones in the sample, about 80% were seen once. Sequenced sample: peripheral blood. Source of these receptors: a woman older than 75 with acute or convalescent COVID-19.

The V call is TRBV30, the J call TRBJ2-1; 8 bases match TRBD2. The CDR3 sequence is 15 residues long. CDR1 and CDR2 (germline): GTSNPN, SVGIG (reference sequence). Germline trimming cut 1 base from V and 9 bases from J; bases unmatched to any gene: 11. The CDR3 loop is CAWSELTGGRGEQFF. In DNA, the CDR3 is TGTGCCTGGAGTGAGTTGACGGGGGGGCGCGGTGAGCAGTTCTTC.

The rearrangement joins TRBV27 to TRBJ2-2; no clear D. The V gene lost 6 bases and the J gene lost 4 bases, with 9 bases spanning the gap. Germline V lookup: CDR1 MNHEY, CDR2 SMNVEV (reference sequence). This CDR3 has 13 residues. The CDR3 loop is CASRTTGTGELFF. The CDR3 coding sequence is TGTGCCAGCAGAACGACTGGCACCGGGGAGCTGTTTTTT.

The rearrangement uses TRBV7-2 and TRBJ2-1; TRBD1 agrees at 8 bases. CDR3 size: 13 residues. The V segment lost 4 bases and the J segment 6 bases; nucleotides outside the gene matches: 2. Germline V gene lookup returns CDR1 SGHTA and CDR2 FQGNSA. In DNA, the CDR3 is TGTGCCAGCAGCTCGGGACAGGTCAATGAGCAGTTCTTC. Its protein is CASSSGQVNEQFF.

V is TRBV13 and J is TRBJ1-1, with TRBD1 as a possible D gene (5 bases). The CDR3 extends over 14 amino acids. Germline V gene lookup returns CDR1 PRHDT and CDR2 FYEKMQ (reference sequence). The V end lost 6 bases, the J end lost 1 base, and 12 bases lay between the germline ends. CDR3 protein: CASSLGGPNTEAFF. As DNA, the CDR3 is TGTGCCAGCAGTCTCGGGGGACCGAACACTGAAGCTTTCTTT.

This clone appeared a single time. This chain joins TRBV19 and TRBJ2-2, with 8 positions matching TRBD1. This CDR3 region has 15 residues. V lost 5 bases to trimming and J lost 5 bases; unmatched junction nucleotides: 7. Germline lookup yields CDR1 LNHDA and CDR2 SQIVND (reference sequence). CDR3 in amino acids: CASSGRRQGTGELFF. The CDR3, as DNA: TGTGCCAGTAGTGGAAGACGACAGGGGACCGGGGAGCTGTTTTTT. The whole variable domain, remainder taken from reference TRBV19 and TRBJ2-2, is DGGITQSPKYLFRKEGQNVTLSCEQNLNHDAMYWYRQDPGQGLRLIYYSQIVNDFQKGDIAEGYSVSREKKESFPLTVTSAQKNPTAFYLCASSGRRQGTGELFFGEGSRLTVL.

This sequence joins TRBV10-3 and TRBJ2-5, with 9 bases fitting TRBD2. The CDR3 contains 15 residues. The germline V gene encodes CDR1 ENHRY and CDR2 SYGVKD. V was clipped by 3 bases and J by 1 base; unmatched bases: 3. The CDR3 DNA follows: TGTGCCATCAGTGAAAGCGGGGGGTCCCAAGAGACCCAGTACTTC. Translation gives CAISESGGSQETQYF.

The chain recombines TRBV7-3 with TRBJ2-5, with TRBD1 identical over 8 bases. CDR1 and CDR2 from the germline V gene are SGHTA and FQGTGA. The trim removed 4 bases at V and 5 bases at J, leaving 6 bases unmatched. This CDR3 contains 14 residues. CDR3 coding DNA: TGTGCCAGCAGCTCCCCAGGGGGCGGGGAGACCCAGTACTTC. This gives the protein CASSSPGGGETQYF.

Here the CDR3 reads CASSQDPTGVSGELFF. The CDR3 DNA reads TGCGCCAGCAGCCAAGATCCTACAGGGGTGAGCGGGGAGCTGTTTTTT. The V call is TRBV4-3, the J call TRBJ2-2; 7 bases fit TRBD1. The J segment lost 7 bases and the V segment lost 0 bases, leaving 8 bases of the junction unmatched. In germline, CDR1 is LGHNA, CDR2 YSLEER. The CDR3 has 16 amino acids.

The chain carries TRBV19 and TRBJ1-5; D perhaps matches TRBD1 (6 bases). The CDR3 has 13 amino acids. Between the trimmed V and J ends, which lost 8 bases and 2 bases, there was a span of 10 bases. Looked up from germline, CDR1 is LNHDA and CDR2 is SQIVND (reference sequence). CDR3 region: CASRNRGNQPQHF. The CDR3 DNA follows: TGTGCCAGTCGCAACAGGGGCAATCAGCCCCAGCATTTT.

The chain uses TRBV5-5 and TRBJ2-7; 9 bases are a match to TRBD1. V lost 2 bases to trimming and J lost 2 bases; unmatched junction nucleotides: 2. CDR3 length: 14 amino acids. Germline assignment: CDR1 SGHKS and CDR2 YYEKEE (reference sequence). In DNA form, the CDR3 reads TGTGCCAGCAGCTTCGGGACAGGGCCCTACGAGCAGTACTTC. Its translation is CASSFGTGPYEQYF.